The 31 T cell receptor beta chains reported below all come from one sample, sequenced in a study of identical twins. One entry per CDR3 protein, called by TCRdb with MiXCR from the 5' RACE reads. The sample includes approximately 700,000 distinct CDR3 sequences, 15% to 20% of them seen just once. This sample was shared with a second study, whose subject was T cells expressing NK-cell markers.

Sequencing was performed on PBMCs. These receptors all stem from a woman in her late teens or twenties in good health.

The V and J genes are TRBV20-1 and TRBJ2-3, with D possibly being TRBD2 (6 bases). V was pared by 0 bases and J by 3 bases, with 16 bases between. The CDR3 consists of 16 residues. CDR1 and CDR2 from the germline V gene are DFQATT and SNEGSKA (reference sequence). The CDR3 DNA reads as TGCAGTGCTAGAGATCTGGCTAGCGTGTCGACAGATACGCAGTATTTT. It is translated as CSARDLASVSTDTQYF.

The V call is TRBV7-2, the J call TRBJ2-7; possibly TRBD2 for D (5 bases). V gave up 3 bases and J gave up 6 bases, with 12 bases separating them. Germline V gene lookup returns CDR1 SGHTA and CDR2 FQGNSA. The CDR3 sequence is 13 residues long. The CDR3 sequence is CASSFGLGVEQYF. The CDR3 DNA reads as TGTGCCAGCAGCTTTGGTCTCGGGGTCGAGCAGTACTTC.

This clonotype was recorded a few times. This chain's CDR3 is CASSLPLGGTYEQYF. The CDR3 nucleotides are TGTGCCAGCAGTCTACCCTTAGGCGGGACCTACGAGCAGTACTTC. The V gene is TRBV6-2 or TRBV6-3, the J gene TRBJ2-7; a possible D gene is TRBD2 (6 bases). The V and J ends lost 5 bases and 2 bases respectively, with 16 bases between them. This CDR3 has 15 residues. Germline V gene sequence: CDR1 MNHEY, CDR2 SVGEGT.

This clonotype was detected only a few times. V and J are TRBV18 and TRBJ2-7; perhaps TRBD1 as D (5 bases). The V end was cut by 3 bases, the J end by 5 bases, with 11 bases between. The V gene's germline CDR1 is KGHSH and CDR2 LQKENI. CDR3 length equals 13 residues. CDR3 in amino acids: CASSPQGMNEQYF. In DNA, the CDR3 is TGTGCCAGCTCACCCCAGGGTATGAACGAGCAGTACTTC. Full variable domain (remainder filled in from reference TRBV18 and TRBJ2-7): NAGVMQNPRHLVRRRGQEARLRCSPMKGHSHVYWYRQLPEEGLKFMVYLQKENIIDESGMPKERFSAEFPKEGPSILRIQQVVRGDSAAYFCASSPQGMNEQYFGPGTRLTVT.

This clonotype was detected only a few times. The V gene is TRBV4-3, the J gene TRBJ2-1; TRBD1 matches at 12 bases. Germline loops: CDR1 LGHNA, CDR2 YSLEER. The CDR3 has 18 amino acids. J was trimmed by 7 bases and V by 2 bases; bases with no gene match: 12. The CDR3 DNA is TGCGCCAGCAGCCAATATCCCCTGGGGACAGGGGGCGCGAATGAGCAGTTCTTC. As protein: CASSQYPLGTGGANEQFF.

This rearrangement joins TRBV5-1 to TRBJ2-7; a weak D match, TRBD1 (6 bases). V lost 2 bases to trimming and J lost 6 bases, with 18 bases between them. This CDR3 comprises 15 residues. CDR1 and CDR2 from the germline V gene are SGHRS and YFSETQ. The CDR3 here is CASSFAGDILGEQYF. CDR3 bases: TGCGCCAGCAGCTTCGCAGGGGATATTTTGGGCGAGCAGTACTTC.

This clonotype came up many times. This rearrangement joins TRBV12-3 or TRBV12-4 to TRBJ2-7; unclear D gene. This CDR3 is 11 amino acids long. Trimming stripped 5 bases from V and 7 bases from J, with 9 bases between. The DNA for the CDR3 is TGTGCCAGCAGTCCCGAACGGGAGCAGTACTTC. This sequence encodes CASSPEREQYF.

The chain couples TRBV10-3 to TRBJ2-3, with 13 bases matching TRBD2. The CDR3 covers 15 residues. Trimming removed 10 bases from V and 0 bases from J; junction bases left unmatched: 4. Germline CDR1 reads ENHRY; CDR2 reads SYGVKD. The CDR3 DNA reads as TGTGCCACGGGACTAGCGGGATCTAGCACAGATACGCAGTATTTT. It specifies CATGLAGSSTDTQYF.

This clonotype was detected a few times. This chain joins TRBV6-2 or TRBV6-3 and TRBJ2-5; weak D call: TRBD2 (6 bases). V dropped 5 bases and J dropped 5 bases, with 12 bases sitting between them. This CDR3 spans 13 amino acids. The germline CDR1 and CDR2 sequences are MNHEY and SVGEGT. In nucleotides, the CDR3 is TGTGCCAGCAGTCGACTAGTCCTGGAGACCCAGTACTTC. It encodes CASSRLVLETQYF.

The chain's CDR3 is CASSLSSGGTGELFF. Here the CDR3 DNA reads TGTGCCAGCAGCTTGTCTAGCGGGGGAACCGGGGAGCTGTTTTTT. The chain couples TRBV7-2 to TRBJ2-2; TRBD2 matches at 10 bases. CDR1 and CDR2 from the germline V gene are SGHTA and FQGNSA. Trimming removed 3 bases from V and 5 bases from J; junction bases left unmatched: 3. The CDR3 spans 15 residues.

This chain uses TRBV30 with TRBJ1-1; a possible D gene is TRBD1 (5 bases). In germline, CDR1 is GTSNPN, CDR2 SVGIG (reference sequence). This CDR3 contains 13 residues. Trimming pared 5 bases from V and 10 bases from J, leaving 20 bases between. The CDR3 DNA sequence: TGTGCCTGGGCTGCGAGGGGCACCCAACCAGCTTTCTTT. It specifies CAWAARGTQPAFF.

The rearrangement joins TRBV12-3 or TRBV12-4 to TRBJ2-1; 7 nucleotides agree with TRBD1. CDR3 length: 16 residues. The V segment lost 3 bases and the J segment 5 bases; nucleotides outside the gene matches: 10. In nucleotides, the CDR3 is TGTGCCAGCAGTTTCAGACAGGGTCGCCCCCACAATGAGCAGTTCTTC. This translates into CASSFRQGRPHNEQFF.

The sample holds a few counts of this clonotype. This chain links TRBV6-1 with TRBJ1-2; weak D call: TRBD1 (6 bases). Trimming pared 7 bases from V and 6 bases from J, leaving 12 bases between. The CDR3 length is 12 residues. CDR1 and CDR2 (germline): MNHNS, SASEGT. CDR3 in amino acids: CASNRGKDGYTF. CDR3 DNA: TGTGCCAGCAATAGGGGGAAAGATGGCTACACCTTC.

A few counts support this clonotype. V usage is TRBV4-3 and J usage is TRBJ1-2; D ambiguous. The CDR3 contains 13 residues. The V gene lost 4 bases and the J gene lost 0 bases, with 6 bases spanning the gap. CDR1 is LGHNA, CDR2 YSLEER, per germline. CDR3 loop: CASSRRTNYGYTF. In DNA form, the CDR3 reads TGCGCCAGCAGCCGAAGAACTAACTATGGCTACACCTTC.

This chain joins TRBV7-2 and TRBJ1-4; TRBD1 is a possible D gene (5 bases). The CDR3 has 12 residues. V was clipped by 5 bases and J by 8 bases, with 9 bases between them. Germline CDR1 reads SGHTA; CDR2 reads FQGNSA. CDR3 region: CASSKGLEKLFF. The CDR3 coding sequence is TGTGCCAGCAGCAAGGGGTTGGAAAAACTGTTTTTT.

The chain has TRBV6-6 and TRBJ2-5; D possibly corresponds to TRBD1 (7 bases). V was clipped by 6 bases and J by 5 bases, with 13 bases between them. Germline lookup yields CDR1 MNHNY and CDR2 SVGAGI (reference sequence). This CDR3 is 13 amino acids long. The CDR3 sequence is CASRLAGGETQYF. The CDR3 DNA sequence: TGTGCCAGCAGGCTAGCAGGGGGGGAGACCCAGTACTTC.

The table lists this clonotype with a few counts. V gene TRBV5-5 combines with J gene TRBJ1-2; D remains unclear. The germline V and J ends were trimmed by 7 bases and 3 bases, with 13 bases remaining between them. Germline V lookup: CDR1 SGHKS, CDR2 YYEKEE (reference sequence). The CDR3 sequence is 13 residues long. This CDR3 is CASGRSGHYGYTF. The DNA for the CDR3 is TGTGCCAGCGGAAGGTCCGGCCACTATGGCTACACCTTC.

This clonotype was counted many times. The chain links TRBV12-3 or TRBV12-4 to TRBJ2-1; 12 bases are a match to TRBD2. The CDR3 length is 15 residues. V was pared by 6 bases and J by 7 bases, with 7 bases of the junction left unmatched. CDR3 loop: CASRPSGGAGNEQFF. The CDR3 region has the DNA TGTGCCAGCAGGCCTAGCGGGGGGGCTGGGAATGAGCAGTTCTTC.

CDR3 in DNA: TGTGCCAGCAGTACCGCGGGACTAGCGGGAGGCGGCCACGAGCAGTACTTC. Translation gives CASSTAGLAGGGHEQYF. This chain links TRBV6-1 with TRBJ2-7, with 15 positions matching TRBD2. This CDR3 contains 17 residues. J lost 5 bases, V lost 5 bases, and 10 bases had no gene match. In germline, CDR1 is MNHNS, CDR2 SASEGT.

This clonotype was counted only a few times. For the CDR3, the DNA is TGTGCCAGCAGCCTTGGACTAGCGGCCTCCTACAATGAGCAGTTCTTC. It encodes CASSLGLAASYNEQFF. The V call is TRBV11-2, the J call TRBJ2-1, with 10 bases lining up with TRBD2. Germline values: CDR1 SGHAT, CDR2 FQNNGV. With 5 bases clipped from V and 0 bases from J, the junction kept 4 bases outside the gene matches. This CDR3 spans 16 amino acids.

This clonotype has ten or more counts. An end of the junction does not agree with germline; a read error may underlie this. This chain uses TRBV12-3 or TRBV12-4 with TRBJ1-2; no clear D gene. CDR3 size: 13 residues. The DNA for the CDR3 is TGCGCCAGCAGCTTGGTTGGCAACTATGGCTACACCTTC. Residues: CASSLVGNYGYTF.

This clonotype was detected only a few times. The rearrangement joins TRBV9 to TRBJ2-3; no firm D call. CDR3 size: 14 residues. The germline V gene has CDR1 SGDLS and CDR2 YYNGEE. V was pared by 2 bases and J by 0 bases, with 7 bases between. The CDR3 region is CASSVEPSTDTQYF. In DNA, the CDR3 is TGTGCCAGCAGCGTCGAGCCTAGCACAGATACGCAGTATTTT.

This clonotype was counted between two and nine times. This CDR3 reads CASSDRGSNQPQHF. CDR3 nucleotide sequence: TGCGCCAGCAGTGACAGGGGGAGCAATCAGCCCCAGCATTTT. The gene calls are TRBV10-2 and TRBJ1-5, with TRBD1 matching 7 bases. This CDR3 comprises 14 residues. Trimming removed 3 bases from V and 1 base from J; junction bases left unmatched: 0. Germline CDR1 and CDR2: WSHSY and SAAADI.

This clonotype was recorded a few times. Written as DNA, the CDR3 is TGCAGCGCGGATACACTCGGGGAGACCCAGTACTTC. It is translated as CSADTLGETQYF. The chain is built from TRBV29-1 and TRBJ2-5; D gene unclear. V was pared by 7 bases and J by 5 bases, with 14 bases between. The CDR3 has 12 residues. Germline lookup yields CDR1 SQVTM and CDR2 ANQGSEA.

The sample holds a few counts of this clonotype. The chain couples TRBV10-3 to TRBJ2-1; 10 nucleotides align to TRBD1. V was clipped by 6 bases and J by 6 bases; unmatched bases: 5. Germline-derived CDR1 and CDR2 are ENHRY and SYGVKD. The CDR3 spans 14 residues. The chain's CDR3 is CAIRTGTGVNEQFF. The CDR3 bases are TGTGCCATCAGAACCGGGACAGGGGTCAATGAGCAGTTCTTC.

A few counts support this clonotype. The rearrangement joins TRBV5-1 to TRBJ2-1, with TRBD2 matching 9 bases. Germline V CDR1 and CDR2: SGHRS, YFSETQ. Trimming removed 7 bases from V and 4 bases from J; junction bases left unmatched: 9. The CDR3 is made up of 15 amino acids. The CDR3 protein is CASEISTSGYNEQFF. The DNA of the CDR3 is TGCGCCAGCGAAATCTCGACTAGCGGATACAATGAGCAGTTCTTC. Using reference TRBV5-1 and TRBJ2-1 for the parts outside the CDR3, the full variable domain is KAGVTQTPRYLIKTRGQQVTLSCSPISGHRSVSWYQQTPGQGLQFLFEYFSETQRNKGNFPGRFSGRQFSNSRSEMNVSTLELGDSALYLCASEISTSGYNEQFFGPGTRLTVL.

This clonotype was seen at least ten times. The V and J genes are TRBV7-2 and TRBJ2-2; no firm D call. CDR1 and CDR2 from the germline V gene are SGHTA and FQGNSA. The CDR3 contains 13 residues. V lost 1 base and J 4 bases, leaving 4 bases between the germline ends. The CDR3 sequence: CASSLVSTGELFF. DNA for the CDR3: TGTGCCAGCAGCTTAGTTTCCACCGGGGAGCTGTTTTTT.

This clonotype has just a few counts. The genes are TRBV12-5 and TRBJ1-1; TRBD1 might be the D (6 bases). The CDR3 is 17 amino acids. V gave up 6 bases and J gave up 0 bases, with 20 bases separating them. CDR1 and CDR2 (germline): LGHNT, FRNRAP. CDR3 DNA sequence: TGTGCTAGTGGCCAAATGCCAACCCGACAGGTGAACACTGAAGCTTTCTTT. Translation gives CASGQMPTRQVNTEAFF.

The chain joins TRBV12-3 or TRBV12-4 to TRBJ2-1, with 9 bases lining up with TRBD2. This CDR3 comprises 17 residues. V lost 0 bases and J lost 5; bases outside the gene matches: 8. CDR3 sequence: CASSLAVRLAGHNEQFF. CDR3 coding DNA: TGTGCCAGCAGTTTAGCGGTTCGGCTAGCGGGACACAATGAGCAGTTCTTC.

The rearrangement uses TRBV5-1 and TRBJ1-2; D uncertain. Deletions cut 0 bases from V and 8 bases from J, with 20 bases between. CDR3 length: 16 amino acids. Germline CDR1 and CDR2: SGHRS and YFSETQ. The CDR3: CASSLVPHLGSGGYTF. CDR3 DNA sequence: TGCGCCAGCAGCTTGGTACCCCACCTGGGATCGGGAGGCTACACCTTC.

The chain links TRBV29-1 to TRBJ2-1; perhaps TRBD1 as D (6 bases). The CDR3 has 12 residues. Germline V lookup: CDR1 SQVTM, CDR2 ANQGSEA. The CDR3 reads CSAGAGYNEQFF. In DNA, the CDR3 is TGCAGTGCAGGGGCCGGGTACAATGAGCAGTTCTTC.